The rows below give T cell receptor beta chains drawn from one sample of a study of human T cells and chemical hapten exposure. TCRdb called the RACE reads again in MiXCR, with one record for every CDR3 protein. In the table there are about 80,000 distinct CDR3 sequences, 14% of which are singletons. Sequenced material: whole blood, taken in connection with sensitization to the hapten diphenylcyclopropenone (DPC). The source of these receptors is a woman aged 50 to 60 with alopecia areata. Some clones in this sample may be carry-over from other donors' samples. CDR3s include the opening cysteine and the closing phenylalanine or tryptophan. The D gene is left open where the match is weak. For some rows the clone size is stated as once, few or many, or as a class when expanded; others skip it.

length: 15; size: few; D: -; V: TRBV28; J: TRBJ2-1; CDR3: CASGGGGNSYNEQFF; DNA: TGTGCCAGCGGCGGCGGAGGGAATTCCTACAATGAGCAGTTCTTC
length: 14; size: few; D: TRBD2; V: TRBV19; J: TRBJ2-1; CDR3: CARMTSRPCNEQFF; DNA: TGTGCCAGGATGACTAGCCGACCTTGCAATGAGCAGTTCTTC
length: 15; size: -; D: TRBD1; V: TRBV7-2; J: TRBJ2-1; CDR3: CASGREQGTYNEQFF; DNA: TGTGCCAGCGGAAGGGAACAGGGGACCTACAATGAGCAGTTCTTC
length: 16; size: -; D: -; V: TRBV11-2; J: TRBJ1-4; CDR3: CASSLVTGAQSEKLFF; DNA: TGTGCCAGCAGCTTAGTAACCGGAGCCCAAAGTGAAAAACTGTTTTTT
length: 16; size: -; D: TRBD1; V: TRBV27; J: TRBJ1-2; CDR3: CASSWTWTGNNYGYTF; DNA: TGTGCCAGCAGTTGGACGTGGACAGGGAATAACTATGGCTACACCTTC
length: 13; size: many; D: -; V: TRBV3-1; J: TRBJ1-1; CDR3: CASSQQRDTEAFF; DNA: TGTGCCAGCAGCCAGCAAAGGGACACTGAAGCTTTCTTT
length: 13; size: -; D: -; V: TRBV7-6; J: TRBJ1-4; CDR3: CASSPWGNEKLFF; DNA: TGTGCCAGCAGCCCCTGGGGGAATGAAAAACTGTTTTTT
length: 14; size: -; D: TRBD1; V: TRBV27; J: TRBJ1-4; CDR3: CASSPDRYNEKLFF; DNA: TGTGCCAGCAGTCCGGACAGGTATAATGAAAAACTGTTTTTT
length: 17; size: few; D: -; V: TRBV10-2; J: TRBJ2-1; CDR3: CASSESLNIRHHNEQFF; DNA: TGCGCCAGCAGTGAGTCTCTCAATATACGACACCACAATGAGCAGTTCTTC
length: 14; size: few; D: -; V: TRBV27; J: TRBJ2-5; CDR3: CASSFLITDGTQYF; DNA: TGTGCCAGCAGTTTTTTAATCACAGATGGGACCCAGTACTTC
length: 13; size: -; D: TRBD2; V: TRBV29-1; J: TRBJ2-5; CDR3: CSVRDYTRETQYF; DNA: TGCAGCGTCCGGGACTACACCCGTGAGACCCAGTACTTC
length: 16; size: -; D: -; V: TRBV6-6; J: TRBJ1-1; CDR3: CASSYSIHGGRTEAFF; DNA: TGTGCCAGCAGTTACTCGATACATGGAGGTCGCACTGAAGCTTTCTTT
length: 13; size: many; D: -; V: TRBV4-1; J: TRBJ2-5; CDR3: CASSQSGRETQYF; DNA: TGCGCCAGCAGCCAAAGCGGACGAGAGACCCAGTACTTC
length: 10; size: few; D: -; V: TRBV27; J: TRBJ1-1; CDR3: CARTNTEAFF; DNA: TGTGCCAGGACGAACACTGAAGCTTTCTTT
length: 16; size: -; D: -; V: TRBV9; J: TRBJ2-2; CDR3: CASSPLAEVNTGELFF; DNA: TGTGCCAGCAGCCCATTAGCGGAGGTGAACACCGGGGAGCTGTTTTTT
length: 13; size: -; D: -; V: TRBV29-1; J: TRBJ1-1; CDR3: CSVGTPLRTEAFF; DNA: TGCAGCGTCGGGACACCCCTGAGGACTGAAGCTTTCTTT
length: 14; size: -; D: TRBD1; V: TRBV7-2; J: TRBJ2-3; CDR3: CASSQDRGADTQYF; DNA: TGTGCCAGCAGCCAGGACAGGGGAGCAGATACGCAGTATTTT
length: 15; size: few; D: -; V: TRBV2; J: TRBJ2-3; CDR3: CASSVYGLSTDTQYF; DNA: TGTGCCAGCAGTGTATATGGCCTCAGCACAGATACGCAGTATTTT
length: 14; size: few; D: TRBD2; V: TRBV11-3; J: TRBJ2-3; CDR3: CASSMGLAGDTQYF; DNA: TGTGCCAGCAGCATGGGACTAGCGGGAGATACGCAGTATTTT
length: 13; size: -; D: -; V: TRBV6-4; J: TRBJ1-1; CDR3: CASRRTVNTEAFF; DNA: TGTGCCAGCAGGCGGACGGTGAACACTGAAGCTTTCTTT
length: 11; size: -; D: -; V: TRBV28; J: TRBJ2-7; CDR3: CASREGYEQYF; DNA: TGTGCCAGCAGGGAAGGGTACGAGCAGTACTTC
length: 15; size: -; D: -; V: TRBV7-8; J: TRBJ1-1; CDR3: CASSELTGTRTEAFF; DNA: TGTGCCAGCAGTGAGCTGACGGGGACGAGAACTGAAGCTTTCTTT
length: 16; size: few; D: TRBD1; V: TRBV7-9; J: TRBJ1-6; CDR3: CASSLTGQGYNSPLHF; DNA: TGTGCCAGCAGCTTAACAGGACAGGGGTATAATTCACCCCTCCACTTT
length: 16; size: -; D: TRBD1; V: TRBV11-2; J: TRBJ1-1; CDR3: CASSIRTGGRNTEAFF; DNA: TGTGCCAGCAGCATCCGGACAGGGGGCCGGAACACTGAAGCTTTCTTT
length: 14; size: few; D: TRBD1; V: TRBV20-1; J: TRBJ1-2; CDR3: CSAPSTGGAWGYTF; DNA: TGCAGTGCTCCCTCTACAGGGGGCGCGTGGGGCTACACCTTC
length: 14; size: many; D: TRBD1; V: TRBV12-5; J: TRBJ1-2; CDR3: CASGQFGTGTGYTF; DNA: TGTGCTAGTGGTCAGTTTGGGACAGGGACTGGCTACACCTTC
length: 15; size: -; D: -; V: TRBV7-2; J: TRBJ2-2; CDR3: CASSLVGRNTGELFF; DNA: TGTGCCAGCAGCTTAGTTGGCAGAAACACCGGGGAGCTGTTTTTT
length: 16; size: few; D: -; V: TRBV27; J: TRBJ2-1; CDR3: CASSPHGESSYNEQFF; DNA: TGTGCCAGCAGTCCCCACGGGGAGAGCTCCTACAATGAGCAGTTCTTC
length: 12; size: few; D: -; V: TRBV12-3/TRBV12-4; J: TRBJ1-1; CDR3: CASSLSRTEAFF; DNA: TGTGCCAGCAGTTTATCTCGGACTGAAGCTTTCTTT
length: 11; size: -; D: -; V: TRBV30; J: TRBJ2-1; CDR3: CAWSVGQKQFF; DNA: TGTGCCTGGAGTGTGGGGCAGAAGCAGTTCTTC
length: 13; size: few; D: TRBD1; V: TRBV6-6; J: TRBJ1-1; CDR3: CASSLGQALRAFF; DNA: TGTGCCAGCAGCCTTGGACAGGCCCTTCGTGCTTTCTTT
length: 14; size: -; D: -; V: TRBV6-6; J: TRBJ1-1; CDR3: CASSYSTTATEAFF; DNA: TGTGCCAGCAGTTACTCGACGACAGCCACTGAAGCTTTCTTT
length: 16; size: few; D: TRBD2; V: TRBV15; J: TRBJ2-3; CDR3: CATSRGGGGTTDTQYF; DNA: TGTGCCACCAGCAGAGGTGGCGGGGGGACCACAGATACGCAGTATTTT
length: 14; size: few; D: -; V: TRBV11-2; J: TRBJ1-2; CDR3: CASSGLTQNYGYTF; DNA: TGTGCCAGCAGCGGACTGACTCAGAACTATGGCTACACCTTC
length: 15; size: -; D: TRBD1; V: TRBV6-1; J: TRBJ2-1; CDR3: CASSGTADSYNEQFF; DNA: TGTGCCAGCAGCGGGACAGCCGACTCCTACAATGAGCAGTTCTTC
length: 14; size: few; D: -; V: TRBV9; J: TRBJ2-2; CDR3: CASTRNEVTGELFF; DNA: TGTGCCAGCACCCGCAACGAGGTTACCGGGGAGCTGTTTTTT
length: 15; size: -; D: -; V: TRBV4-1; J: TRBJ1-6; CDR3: CASSQAVAEGSPLHF; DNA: TGCGCCAGCAGCCAAGCGGTTGCGGAAGGTTCACCCCTCCACTTT
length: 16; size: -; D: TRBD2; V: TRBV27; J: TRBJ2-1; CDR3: CASSAPLSGSGNEQFF; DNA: TGTGCCAGCAGTGCCCCTTTAAGCGGGAGCGGGAATGAGCAGTTCTTC
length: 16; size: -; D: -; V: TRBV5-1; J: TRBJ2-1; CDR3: CASSLTSSSSYNEQFF; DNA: TGCGCCAGCAGCTTAACTAGCTCCAGCTCCTACAATGAGCAGTTCTTC
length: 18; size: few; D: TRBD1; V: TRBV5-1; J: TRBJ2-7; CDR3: CASSTYQFRGQIYHEQYF; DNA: TGCGCCAGCAGCACATATCAATTCAGGGGGCAGATTTATCACGAGCAGTACTTC
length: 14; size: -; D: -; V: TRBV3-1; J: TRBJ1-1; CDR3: CASSRDRMNTEAFF; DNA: TGTGCCAGCAGCCGGGACCGCATGAACACTGAAGCTTTCTTT
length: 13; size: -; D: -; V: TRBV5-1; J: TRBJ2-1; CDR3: CASSLRSGYEQFF; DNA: TGCGCCAGCAGCTTGAGGTCCGGGTATGAGCAGTTCTTC
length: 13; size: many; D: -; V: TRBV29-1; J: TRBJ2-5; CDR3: CSLSRQSQETQYF; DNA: TGCAGCTTAAGCCGACAGAGCCAAGAGACCCAGTACTTC
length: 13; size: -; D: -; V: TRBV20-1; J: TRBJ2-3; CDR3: CSASITGADTQYF; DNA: TGCAGTGCTAGCATAACGGGAGCAGATACGCAGTATTTT
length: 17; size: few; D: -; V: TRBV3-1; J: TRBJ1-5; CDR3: CASSSQGTGNTNQPQHF; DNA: TGTGCCAGCAGCTCTCAGGGGACCGGGAATACTAATCAGCCCCAGCATTTT
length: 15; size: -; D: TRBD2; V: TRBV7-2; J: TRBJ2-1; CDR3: CASRPRSGSGGEQFF; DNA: TGTGCCAGCAGACCCCGTAGCGGGAGTGGCGGTGAGCAGTTCTTC
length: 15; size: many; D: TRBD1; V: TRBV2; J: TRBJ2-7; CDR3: CASSTTGASSYEQYF; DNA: TGTGCCAGCAGCACTACAGGGGCCTCCTCCTACGAGCAGTACTTC
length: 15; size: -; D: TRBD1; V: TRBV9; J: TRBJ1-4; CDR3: CASRRGTGEVEKLFF; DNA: TGTGCCAGCCGACGAGGGACAGGGGAGGTAGAAAAACTGTTTTTT